This note documents a single T cell receptor beta chain sequence. From the germline J gene comes the end of the CDR3, since the read stops 3 residues before it. This sample was included in a study of T cells in women clearing cervical HPV infection. The overall study: Controls gave blood once infection was undetectable; cases at lesion identification. Case blood was drawn a median approximately 150 days after lesion detection.

The V end lost 5 bases, the J end lost 3 bases, and 12 bases lay between the germline ends. Germline V gene sequence: CDR1 SGHTA, CDR2 FQGNSA. CDR3 size: 14 residues. The method was immunoSEQ multiplex PCR; TCRdb's version includes in-frame clones alone and lacks a portion of them. The sample's table shows over 45,000 clones. The chain joins TRBV7-2 to TRBJ2-3; D gene unclear. The clonotype originates from a woman between 18 and 70 years old with a cervical HPV16 infection that either progressed to CIN3+ or cleared (not recorded which). The sequenced material came from blood buffy coat. This CDR3 reads CASSAARPTDTQYF. CDR3 bases read: TGTGCCAGCAGCGCGGCAAGGCCAACAGATACG.